This entry concerns a single T cell receptor (beta chain). This sample was taken from a study of control samples from healthy donors and cancer patients. Sequencing was performed with immunoSEQ multiplex PCR; in TCRdb, only in-frame clones are kept and a portion is missing. The table records approximately 150,000 clones, approximately 94% of them present only once. The sequence was collected from a man aged 18 to 29 in good health. The sample taken for sequencing was blood.

CDR3 sequence: CASSSTGGPVKETQYF. The CDR3 region has the DNA TGTGCCAGCAGTTCGACGGGTGGACCAGTAAAAGAGACCCAGTACTTC. The chain is built from TRBV6-5 and TRBJ2-5; no firm D call. The CDR3 has 16 residues. The germline gives CDR1 MNHEY, CDR2 SVGAGI. The V gene lost 4 bases and the J gene lost 3 bases, with 18 bases spanning the gap.